Each of the 13 T cell receptor delta chains below was sequenced from the same sample in a study of gamma-delta chains in newborns, infants, children. TCRdb re-called the reads through CATT. The sample records 7,000 to 9,500 delta-chain clones, 1.5% to 2% being singletons. The sample comprised blood. All receptors derive from a child who was a newborn, infant or young child, either healthy, febrile or measles-vaccinated (not recorded which).

Turning to this clone: This could be a read error, since a much larger clone is one nucleotide away. Other DNA variants within this sample encode the same CDR3. The chain employs TRDV2 and TRDJ1; TRDD3 agrees at 11 bases. V shed 0 bases, J shed 3 bases, and the junction held 26 bases outside the gene matches. Germline CDR1 and CDR2: GEAIGNYY and EKD. CDR3 size: 23 residues. CDR3 coding DNA: TGTGCCTGTGACACCGGAGTTCCTAACCCCCCATTCTACTGGGGGATAAAGGCCGATAAACTCATCTTT. Its translation is CACDTGVPNPPFYWGIKADKLIF.

This clone was detected only a few times. The rearrangement uses TRDV1 and TRDJ1; the match to TRDD3 covers 11 bases. The J segment lost 0 bases and the V segment lost 8 bases, leaving 23 bases of the junction unmatched. Germline CDR1 and CDR2: TSWWSYY and QGS. There are 21 residues in the CDR3. CDR3 in amino acids: CALLFPPTGGYSPSNTDKLIF. CDR3 DNA: TGTGCTCTTCTCTTCCCGCCCACTGGGGGATATTCTCCATCGAACACCGATAAACTCATCTTT.

This clone was seen a handful of times. The protein recorded in TCRdb matches a much larger clone and deviates from this DNA's translation at residue 6, suggesting a read error; the protein here is obtained by translating the DNA. Other DNA sequences in this specimen translate into the identical CDR3. The chain couples TRDV2 to TRDJ1; the match to TRDD3 covers 10 bases. The CDR3 runs 13 residues. Germline V gene lookup returns CDR1 GEAIGNYY and CDR2 EKD. The J segment lost 7 bases and the V segment lost 0 bases, leaving 1 base of the junction unmatched. The DNA of the CDR3 is TGTGCCTGTGACACCAGGGGGATACGTAAACTCATCTTT. Amino acid sequence: CACDTRGIRKLIF.

By sample share, this clone is medium-sized (0.01 to 0.1%). Other DNA sequences in this specimen translate into the identical CDR3. The chain is built from TRDV1 and TRDJ1; a weak D match, TRDD2 (9 bases). The V end lost 3 bases, the J end lost 2 bases, and 34 bases lay between the germline ends. The CDR3 has 22 residues. Germline V gene lookup returns CDR1 TSWWSYY and CDR2 QGS. The CDR3 coding sequence is TGTGCTCTTGGGGACTGGACCTTCCTACGTAAGGGTGGGGGATTAGGGACCGATAAACTCATCTTT. Protein: CALGDWTFLRKGGGLGTDKLIF.

With respect to this clone: A read error may be the cause here, since a much bigger clone is one base away. The same CDR3 is also encoded by other DNA sequences in this sample. The rearrangement joins TRDV2 to TRDJ1; D unresolved. This CDR3 region has 16 residues. Germline-derived CDR1 and CDR2 are GEAIGNYY and EKD. V shed 5 bases and J shed 2 bases, with 20 bases lying between them. CDR3: CACGVIHGASTDKLIF. For the CDR3, the DNA is TGTGCCTGTGGTGTTATTCACGGGGCCTCAACCGATAAACTCATCTTT.

V usage is TRDV1 and J usage is TRDJ1, with 8 bases that match TRDD3. There are 19 residues in the CDR3. The J segment lost 3 bases and the V segment lost 0 bases, leaving 15 bases of the junction unmatched. CDR1 is TSWWSYY, CDR2 QGS, per germline. CDR3 amino acids: CALGELVTLGILGPDKLIF. The CDR3 DNA sequence: TGTGCTCTTGGGGAACTAGTTACGCTGGGGATACTCGGTCCCGATAAACTCATCTTT.

This clone is labeled as medium-sized. V usage is TRDV1 and J usage is TRDJ1, with 8 bases matching TRDD3. With 1 base clipped from V and 0 bases from J, the junction kept 16 bases outside the gene matches. This CDR3 region has 20 residues. Germline lookup yields CDR1 TSWWSYY and CDR2 QGS. CDR3 loop: CALGEPALQYWGVNTDKLIF. CDR3 DNA sequence: TGTGCTCTTGGGGAACCTGCCCTACAGTACTGGGGGGTGAACACCGATAAACTCATCTTT.

Turning to this clone: Since a much larger clone is just one base distant, this may be a read error. The same CDR3 also results from other DNA sequences found in this sample. The chain carries TRDV3 and TRDJ1; TRDD3 matches 12 bases. The CDR3 runs to 14 residues. CDR1 and CDR2 (germline): TVYSNPD, GDNSRS (reference sequence). The ends lost 2 bases at V and 5 bases at J; junction bases unmatched: 6. The CDR3 DNA follows: TGTGCCTTTTACTGGGGGATACTAACAGATAAACTCATCTTT. Translating gives CAFYWGILTDKLIF.

As for this clone: A read error may be the cause here, since a much bigger clone is one base away. This sample includes further DNA sequences coding for the same CDR3. The chain uses TRAV29/DV5 and TRDJ1; 8 nucleotides align to TRDD3. The germline CDR1 and CDR2 sequences are NSMFDY and ISSIKDK. CDR3 length: 20 amino acids. J was trimmed by 0 bases and V by 0 bases; bases with no gene match: 19. CDR3 in amino acids: CAASAFPLVTGGPYTDKLIF. In nucleotides, the CDR3 is TGTGCAGCAAGCGCGTTTCCACTGGTTACTGGGGGGCCGTACACCGATAAACTCATCTTT.

This clone is medium-sized within its sample. V gene TRDV1 combines with J gene TRDJ1, with 9 positions matching TRDD3. With V trimmed by 0 bases and J by 0 bases, 14 bases remained unmatched. Germline V gives CDR1 TSWWSYY, CDR2 QGS. This CDR3 has 20 residues. DNA for the CDR3: TGTGCTCTTGGGGAACTGGGGACCCCGACTGGGGGAGTGTACACCGATAAACTCATCTTT. This translates into CALGELGTPTGGVYTDKLIF.

Points on this clone: TCRdb gives a protein that differs at residue 6 from what the DNA encodes, so the protein here is translated from the DNA. CDR3: CALGELKKLGDTRGTDKLIF. The CDR3 DNA reads TGTGCTCTTGGGGAACTCAAGAAGCTGGGGGATACGCGGGGGACCGATAAACTCATCTTT. The chain is built from TRDV1 and TRDJ1; 12 bases match TRDD3. This CDR3 region has 20 residues. The germline CDR1 and CDR2 sequences are TSWWSYY and QGS. V shed 0 bases, J shed 2 bases, and the junction held 13 bases outside the gene matches.

This clone was seen a few times. The protein held in TCRdb is that of a much larger clone and does not match this DNA's translation at residue 3, likely because of a read error; the protein shown is translated from the DNA. The chain uses TRDV2 and TRDJ2; the match to TRDD3 covers 9 bases. This CDR3 is built from 14 residues. In germline, CDR1 is GEAIGNYY, CDR2 EKD. The CDR3 DNA follows: TGTGCCCGTGACATACTGGGGGAGACAGCACAACTCTTCTTT. Residues: CARDILGETAQLFF.

This clone was seen only a few times. At the DNA level, this CDR3 is encoded by other sequences in the same sample as well. The rearrangement uses TRDV1 and TRDJ3, with 10 bases lining up with TRDD3. This CDR3 comprises 23 residues. With 1 base clipped from V and 2 bases from J, the junction kept 17 bases outside the gene matches. Germline values: CDR1 TSWWSYY, CDR2 QGS. The CDR3 loop reads CALGEPHRGTGGSKPWDTRQMFF. CDR3 bases: TGTGCTCTTGGGGAACCCCACCGTGGTACTGGGGGATCCAAACCCTGGGACACCCGACAGATGTTTTTC.